The 21 T cell receptor beta chains below come from one sample, sequenced in a study of shared clonotypes between healthy human individuals. It was CD45RO-negative cells, positively selected for CCR7, that made up naive CD8 cells, with terminally differentiated effector memory CD45RA+ cells excluded. Sequenced by immunoSEQ multiplex PCR; TCRdb stores in-frame clones only, minus some. The table records hundreds of thousands of clones, roughly 94% of them present only once. Sequencing was performed on naive CD8+ T cells sorted from blood. Every receptor here comes from a man aged 25 to 45 in good health.

The V call is TRBV6-5, the J call TRBJ2-2; 8 bases line up with TRBD1. With 5 bases clipped from V and 3 bases from J, the junction kept 5 bases outside the gene matches. The CDR3 covers 15 residues. Germline V CDR1 and CDR2: MNHEY, SVGAGI. CDR3 residues: CASSQGQDYTGELFF. The CDR3 DNA reads as TGTGCCAGCAGTCAGGGACAGGACTACACCGGGGAGCTGTTTTTT.

This clone was picked up one time. The genes are TRBV25-1 and TRBJ1-5, with unresolved D. V was shortened by 2 bases and J by 6 bases, with 17 bases between the two germline ends. This CDR3 region has 16 residues. CDR1 and CDR2 from the germline V gene are MGHDK and SYGVNS. This CDR3 reads CASSEGLSGVGQPQHF. CDR3 in DNA: TGTGCCAGCAGTGAAGGGTTGTCTGGGGTTGGTCAGCCCCAGCATTTT.

This clone was counted once. This chain links TRBV29-1 with TRBJ1-2, with 8 bases matching TRBD1. The CDR3 spans 12 residues. Looked up from germline, CDR1 is SQVTM and CDR2 is ANQGSEA. Losses at the gene ends were 7 bases for V and 4 bases for J; bases not matched to a gene: 5. CDR3 amino acids: CSDGTGTYGYTF. CDR3 DNA: TGCAGCGACGGGACAGGCACCTATGGCTACACCTTC. The variable domain in full, with the rest retrieved from reference TRBV29-1 and TRBJ1-2, is SAVISQKPSRDICQRGTSLTIQCQVDSQVTMMFWYRQQPGQSLTLIATANQGSEATYESGFVIDKFPISRPNLTFSTLTVSNMSPEDSSIYLCSDGTGTYGYTFGSGTRLTVV.

This clone was detected only a few times. Other nucleotide sequences in the sample specify the same CDR3. V usage is TRBV2 and J usage is TRBJ2-2; D unresolved. Between the trimmed V and J ends, which lost 4 bases and 0 bases, there was a span of 0 bases. The CDR3 is 12 amino acids. CDR1 is SNHLY, CDR2 FYNNEI, per germline. Here the CDR3 DNA reads TGTGCCAGCAGTGCGAACACCGGGGAGCTGTTTTTT. Amino acid sequence: CASSANTGELFF.

The chain combines TRBV27 with TRBJ2-7, with 11 positions matching TRBD2. CDR3 length equals 15 residues. Germline CDR1 MNHEY, CDR2 SMNVEV (reference sequence). V lost 5 bases, J lost 2 bases, and 5 bases stayed unmatched. DNA of the CDR3: TGTGCCAGCAGTCCGCTAGCGGGAGGACCCTACGAGCAGTACTTC. Protein: CASSPLAGGPYEQYF.

The V and J genes are TRBV14 and TRBJ2-7, with unresolved D. CDR3 size: 11 residues. The germline CDR1 and CDR2 sequences are SGHDN and FVKESK. The V gene lost 6 bases and the J gene lost 1 base, with 4 bases spanning the gap. The CDR3 DNA sequence: TGTGCCAGCAGTTATTCCTACGAGCAGTACTTC. Its protein is CASSYSYEQYF.

The CDR3 coding sequence is TGTGCCTGGAGTGTCGGGTATGAGCAGTTCTTC. Translated, it gives CAWSVGYEQFF. The chain is built from TRBV30 and TRBJ2-1; D uncertain. The germline gives CDR1 GTSNPN, CDR2 SVGIG (reference sequence). This CDR3 has 11 amino acids. V lost 0 bases and J lost 8, with 5 bases in between. The full variable domain, rest sourced from reference TRBV30 and TRBJ2-1, is SQTIHQWPATLVQPVGSPLSLECTVEGTSNPNLYWYRQAAGRGLQLLFYSVGIGQISSEVPQNLSASRPQDRQFILSSKKLLLSDSGFYLCAWSVGYEQFFGPGTRLTVL.

A single count supports this clone. This sequence joins TRBV4-3 and TRBJ2-1; a weak D match, TRBD1 (5 bases). CDR1 LGHNA and CDR2 YSLEER come from the germline V gene. Trimming pared 0 bases from V and 5 bases from J, leaving 17 bases between. The CDR3 consists of 17 residues. Written as DNA, the CDR3 is TGCGCCAGCAGCCAAGACCTCCCCCCAGGGTCAGACAATGAGCAGTTCTTC. It is translated as CASSQDLPPGSDNEQFF.

The chain joins TRBV29-1 to TRBJ2-7, with a tentative D call TRBD2 (6 bases). The V and J ends lost 4 bases and 2 bases respectively, with 12 bases between them. Per the germline V gene, CDR1 is SQVTM and CDR2 is ANQGSEA. The CDR3 has 13 residues. CDR3 loop: CSVVGRDPYEQYF. The CDR3 DNA is TGCAGCGTTGTCGGGCGGGACCCCTACGAGCAGTACTTC.

This sequence joins TRBV4-1 and TRBJ2-7, with 9 nucleotides matching TRBD1. CDR3 length: 17 amino acids. V lost 0 bases and J lost 2; bases outside the gene matches: 8. Germline V gene lookup returns CDR1 MGHRA and CDR2 YSYEKL. The CDR3 coding sequence is TGCGCCAGCAGCCAAGAATTTAGCGGACAGGGGACCTACGAGCAGTACTTC. Its translation: CASSQEFSGQGTYEQYF.

The V gene is TRBV14, the J gene TRBJ2-7; 10 bases fit TRBD2. The CDR3 spans 16 residues. CDR1 is SGHDN, CDR2 FVKESK, per germline. V was clipped by 3 bases and J by 2 bases; unmatched bases: 7. The chain's CDR3 is CASSHRLAGETYEQYF. CDR3 sequence (DNA): TGTGCCAGCAGCCACAGGCTAGCGGGGGAGACCTACGAGCAGTACTTC. The variable domain in full, with the rest retrieved from reference TRBV14 and TRBJ2-7, is EAGVTQFPSHSVIEKGQTVTLRCDPISGHDNLYWYRRVMGKEIKFLLHFVKESKQDESGMPNNRFLAERTGGTYSTLKVQPAELEDSGVYFCASSHRLAGETYEQYFGPGTRLTVT.

The chain is built from TRBV7-9 and TRBJ1-1; D perhaps matches TRBD1 (5 bases). CDR3 length: 15 residues. The germline V gene has CDR1 SEHNR and CDR2 FQNEAQ (reference sequence). The V gene lost 7 bases and the J gene lost 0 bases, with 15 bases spanning the gap. The CDR3 loop is CASTLGVGMNTEAFF. CDR3 nucleotides: TGTGCCAGCACCCTGGGGGTAGGGATGAACACTGAAGCTTTCTTT.

The rearrangement uses TRBV28 and TRBJ2-5, with 9 positions matching TRBD2. The CDR3 runs 14 residues. V shed 2 bases, J shed 3 bases, and the junction held 1 base outside the gene matches. Germline assignment: CDR1 MDHEN and CDR2 SYDVKM. The CDR3 loop reads CASSLGGREETQYF. The CDR3 nucleotides are TGTGCCAGCAGTTTAGGCGGGAGGGAAGAGACCCAGTACTTC.

This clone was seen a single time. The rearrangement uses TRBV27 and TRBJ2-7; no definite D call. This CDR3 is 13 amino acids long. Germline V gene lookup returns CDR1 MNHEY and CDR2 SMNVEV (reference sequence). V lost 5 bases and J lost 0, with 8 bases in between. CDR3 bases: TGTGCCAGCAGTCCCCACGCCTCCTACGAGCAGTACTTC. Its protein is CASSPHASYEQYF.

This chain joins TRBV9 and TRBJ2-2; no clear D. CDR3 size: 18 residues. Germline V gene lookup returns CDR1 SGDLS and CDR2 YYNGEE. The ends were cut back, 3 bases at V and 3 bases at J, with 21 bases in the middle. CDR3 sequence reads: CASSAYQKTQADTGELFF. The CDR3 nucleotides read TGTGCCAGCAGCGCTTATCAAAAGACCCAGGCGGACACCGGGGAGCTGTTTTTT.

The chain carries TRBV9 and TRBJ1-2; D gene unclear. The CDR3 contains 14 residues. Per germline, CDR1 SGDLS and CDR2 YYNGEE. Deletions cut 0 bases from V and 3 bases from J, with 9 bases between. CDR3 residues: CASSVVPGDYGYTF. CDR3 coding DNA: TGTGCCAGCAGCGTAGTCCCGGGTGACTATGGCTACACCTTC.

CDR3 coding DNA: TGTGCCAGCGGGAGGGCGGGAGGACCCTACGAGCAGTACTTC. Its protein product is CASGRAGGPYEQYF. The genes are TRBV28 and TRBJ2-7; 8 bases map to TRBD2. This CDR3 spans 14 amino acids. Germline assignment: CDR1 MDHEN and CDR2 SYDVKM. Germline trimming cut 8 bases from V and 2 bases from J; bases unmatched to any gene: 8.

The chain uses TRBV6-1 and TRBJ2-7; D call uncertain. Trimming cost V 1 base and J 6 bases, with 10 bases left between them. The germline V gene has CDR1 MNHNS and CDR2 SASEGT. This CDR3 is built from 13 residues. The CDR3 is CASSEGWAIEQYF. In DNA form, the CDR3 reads TGTGCCAGCAGTGAAGGTTGGGCCATCGAGCAGTACTTC.

The V call is TRBV15, the J call TRBJ1-4, with D uncertain. This CDR3 is 14 amino acids long. The V gene's germline CDR1 is LNHNV and CDR2 YYDKDF (reference sequence). Trimming cost V 7 bases and J 0 bases, with 9 bases left between them. The CDR3 spells CATNTDATNEKLFF. The CDR3, as DNA: TGTGCCACCAATACCGATGCAACTAATGAAAAACTGTTTTTT.

The chain has TRBV5-6 and TRBJ2-7; 10 nucleotides align to TRBD2. This CDR3 region has 17 residues. The germline CDR1 and CDR2 sequences are SGHDT and YYEEEE. The J segment lost 2 bases and the V segment lost 4 bases, leaving 12 bases of the junction unmatched. CDR3 in DNA: TGTGCCAGCAGCGTCGCAGAGACTAGCGGGTTACCCTACGAGCAGTACTTC. This sequence encodes CASSVAETSGLPYEQYF. The full variable domain, with the rest looked up from reference TRBV5-6 and TRBJ2-7, is DAGVTQSPTHLIKTRGQQVTLRCSPKSGHDTVSWYQQALGQGPQFIFQYYEEEERQRGNFPDRFSGHQFPNYSSELNVNALLLGDSALYLCASSVAETSGLPYEQYFGPGTRLTVT.

Only one count was recorded for this clone. The chain links TRBV27 to TRBJ2-1, with 10 bases aligning to TRBD2. This CDR3 has 14 residues. V lost 4 bases, J lost 7 bases, and 4 bases stayed unmatched. Germline lookup yields CDR1 MNHEY and CDR2 SMNVEV (reference sequence). The CDR3 DNA is TGTGCCAGCAGTTACGGGACTAGCGTAAATGAGCAGTTCTTC. Protein: CASSYGTSVNEQFF.